The 12 T cell receptor beta chains below come from one sample, sequenced in a study of human T cells and chemical hapten exposure. From the RACE reads, TCRdb called clonotypes with MiXCR, one entry per CDR3 protein. The sample lists more than 300,000 distinct CDR3 sequences, roughly 4.6% seen once, with just over 2.5% in the top ten. Documented time point: pre-sensitization, week 0. Noted treatment: therapeutic diphenylcyclopropenone sensitization with weekly scalp DPC. The material sequenced was whole blood, taken in connection with sensitization to the hapten diphenylcyclopropenone (DPC). Receptors originate from a woman in her 50s with alopecia areata. Some clones in this sample may be carry-over from other donors' samples.

This clonotype was detected many times. The V and J genes are TRBV29-1 and TRBJ2-2; maybe TRBD2 (6 bases). This CDR3 comprises 12 residues. From germline, CDR1 is SQVTM and CDR2 ANQGSEA. CDR3 nucleotides: TGCGCGCCGGCGGGGCCTACCGGGGAGCTGTTTTTT. Translated, it gives CAPAGPTGELFF.

Details on this clonotype: A read error may explain this, as a much larger clone is one base away. The rearrangement uses TRBV27 and TRBJ2-6, with TRBD1 matching over 9 bases. CDR3 length: 17 residues. Germline V gene data show CDR1 as MNHEY and CDR2 as SMNVEV (reference sequence). The CDR3 is CASSLYTGGSEANVLTF. Here the CDR3 DNA reads TGTGCCAGCAGTTTGTACACAGGGGGCTCTGAGGCCAACGTCCTGACTTTC.

Many counts were recorded for this clonotype. The chain recombines TRBV6-2 or TRBV6-3 with TRBJ2-4; D remains ambiguous. The CDR3 runs to 12 residues. Germline values: CDR1 MNHEY, CDR2 SVGEGT. Trimming stripped 7 bases from V and 8 bases from J, with 12 bases between. The CDR3 protein is CASTQPYDIQYF. The CDR3 DNA reads as TGTGCCAGCACCCAACCCTACGACATTCAGTACTTC.

This clonotype was recorded at least ten times. This chain uses TRBV29-1 with TRBJ1-1, with 8 bases fitting TRBD1. The V and J ends lost 7 bases and 0 bases, in that order; junction bases with no gene match: 7. The germline V gene has CDR1 SQVTM and CDR2 ANQGSEA. The length of the CDR3 is 14 residues. Written as DNA, the CDR3 is TGCAGCGGACGGACAGGGCCCATGAACACTGAAGCTTTCTTT. Its protein is CSGRTGPMNTEAFF.

This clonotype was detected a few times. The V and J genes are TRBV9 and TRBJ2-7; D remains unclear. Germline loops: CDR1 SGDLS, CDR2 YYNGEE. CDR3 length: 9 residues. V lost 7 bases, J lost 5 bases, and 4 bases lay in between. CDR3 in amino acids: CASGDEQYF. In DNA, the CDR3 is TGTGCCAGCGGAGACGAGCAGTACTTC.

The chain uses TRBV7-2 and TRBJ2-5; D perhaps matches TRBD2 (6 bases). Germline-derived CDR1 and CDR2 are SGHTA and FQGNSA. The CDR3 loop spans 15 amino acids. Trimming pared 5 bases from V and 5 bases from J, leaving 18 bases between. CDR3 DNA sequence: TGTGCCAGCAGCCCTCGGCGGGGCCCGAGGGAGACCCAGTACTTC. It codes for CASSPRRGPRETQYF.

The CDR3 region is CASSYATGTSSYEQYF. DNA of the CDR3: TGTGCCAGCAGTTACGCGACAGGGACGAGCTCCTACGAGCAGTACTTC. The J gene is TRBJ2-7, the V gene TRBV6-2 or TRBV6-3; TRBD1 agrees at 7 bases. CDR3 length: 16 residues. V lost 2 bases, J lost 0 bases, and 7 bases stayed unmatched. Germline CDR1 MNHEY, CDR2 SVGEGT.

This clonotype was recorded many times. This chain uses TRBV29-1 with TRBJ1-1, with D unclear. Between the trimmed V and J ends, which lost 2 bases and 5 bases, there was a span of 12 bases. CDR1 is SQVTM, CDR2 ANQGSEA, per germline. The CDR3 is made up of 13 amino acids. The CDR3 coding sequence is TGCAGCGTTGAAAACGGGGAACGGACTGAAGCTTTCTTT. It specifies CSVENGERTEAFF.

This clonotype turned up a few times. The V gene is TRBV4-1, the J gene TRBJ1-1; tentatively, D is TRBD1 (5 bases). The CDR3 is made up of 17 amino acids. Germline V CDR1 and CDR2: MGHRA, YSYEKL. Trimming stripped 3 bases from V and 4 bases from J, with 21 bases between. The CDR3 coding sequence is TGCGCCAGCAGCCATCCGGGACTCCAACCCGGAGGCACTGAAGCTTTCTTT. This gives the protein CASSHPGLQPGGTEAFF.

This clonotype has at least ten counts. The V call is TRBV12-3 or TRBV12-4, the J call TRBJ1-1; D gene uncertain. The V and J ends lost 3 bases and 0 bases respectively, with 8 bases between them. This CDR3 is 14 amino acids long. CDR3 coding DNA: TGTGCCAGCAGTTTTGGAGCCATGAACACTGAAGCTTTCTTT. Its translation: CASSFGAMNTEAFF.

This clonotype was observed at least ten times. The chain uses TRBV2 and TRBJ1-2; 9 bases align to TRBD1. Per germline, CDR1 SNHLY and CDR2 FYNNEI. The CDR3 is 14 residues long. Germline trimming cut 2 bases from V and 8 bases from J; bases unmatched to any gene: 6. CDR3 bases: TGTGCCAGCAGTGAATTACAGGGGGCAAGGGGCTACACCTTC. Its protein product is CASSELQGARGYTF.

V gene TRBV23-1 combines with J gene TRBJ2-3; TRBD1 might be the D (6 bases). TRBV23-1 is labeled an ORF, and its function is uncertain. The CDR3 length is 16 residues. Trimming removed 4 bases from V and 1 base from J, with 15 bases in between. CDR3 bases: TGCGCCAGCAGTCCCACAGGACAGCCTCGCACAGATACGCAGTATTTT. This translates into CASSPTGQPRTDTQYF.